Listed here is a single T cell receptor beta chain. Its target is unknown. TCRdb processed the reads anew with MiXCR; each CDR3 protein has one entry. The table shows 55,000 to 70,000 distinct CDR3 sequences, with 20% to 25% occurring only once. Germline V gene data show CDR1 as SNHLY and CDR2 as FYNNEI. Trimming removed 8 bases from V and 2 bases from J; junction bases left unmatched: 11. This CDR3 has 18 residues. This entry comes from a study of T cell repertoires in cytomegalovirus infection. As for the study in general: CMV infection and matching HLA type were both indicated by public TCR beta signatures.

This clonotype originated in a human donor in good health (CMV status not recorded). Some clones in this sample may be carry-over from other donors' samples. Sequenced: PBMCs, sequenced either directly or after in vitro stimulation (not recorded which). V is TRBV2 and J is TRBJ2-1; 14 bases agree with TRBD2. CDR3 DNA: TGTGCCAGCGGTGGGACTAGCGGGAGACCCAATCCCTACAATGAGCAGTTCTTC. This gives the protein CASGGTSGRPNPYNEQFF.